One and the same sample provided the 10 T cell receptor beta chains below, sequenced in a study of B cell selection in AIRE deficiency. The assay was immunoSEQ multiplex PCR, and TCRdb's table has in-frame clones only and misses some. The sample lists 11,000 to 15,000 clones, 85% to 95% occurring once. Regulatory T cells were sorted as CD4+CD25hiCD127low/negative. The specimen sequenced was Tregs sorted from PBMCs. All receptors derive from a human donor with AIRE deficiency.

V usage is TRBV28 and J usage is TRBJ2-2; D perhaps matches TRBD2 (7 bases). Between the trimmed V and J ends, which lost 5 bases and 2 bases, there was a span of 15 bases. CDR1 is MDHEN, CDR2 SYDVKM, per germline. The CDR3 loop spans 16 amino acids. The CDR3 region has the DNA TGTGCCAGCAGTCTTAGGGGGGGACTAAACACCGGGGAGCTGTTTTTT. It specifies CASSLRGGLNTGELFF.

The chain links TRBV29-1 to TRBJ2-7, with 10 nucleotides matching TRBD2. CDR3 length equals 12 residues. With V trimmed by 7 bases and J by 4 bases, 4 bases remained unmatched. Germline-derived CDR1 and CDR2 are SQVTM and ANQGSEA. The DNA for the CDR3 is TGCAGCGGGGCTAGCGGGAGATACGAGCAGTACTTC. It yields the protein CSGASGRYEQYF.

This clone has only a few counts. The genes are TRBV20-1 and TRBJ1-2, with D maybe TRBD1 (6 bases). This CDR3 has 11 amino acids. In germline, CDR1 is DFQATT, CDR2 SNEGSKA (reference sequence). V lost 8 bases to trimming and J lost 4 bases, with 11 bases between them. The CDR3 protein is CSWTDAYGYTF. CDR3 in DNA: TGCAGTTGGACAGACGCCTATGGCTACACCTTC.

This rearrangement joins TRBV7-2 to TRBJ2-1, with 9 bases aligning to TRBD1. CDR3 length: 16 residues. V lost 4 bases and J lost 9; bases outside the gene matches: 13. The germline CDR1 and CDR2 sequences are SGHTA and FQGNSA. DNA of the CDR3: TGTGCCAGCAGCTCAAGGGCGGGACAGGGAACAAGTGAGCAGTTCTTC. Amino acid sequence: CASSSRAGQGTSEQFF.

The chain uses TRBV6-1 and TRBJ2-1; 7 nucleotides line up with TRBD2. The V gene end was trimmed by 2 bases and the J gene end by 6 bases; junction bases not matched to a gene: 16. This CDR3 comprises 18 residues. Germline assignment: CDR1 MNHNS and CDR2 SASEGT. CDR3 DNA: TGTGCCAGCAGTGAAAAGGGGTGGGGAGGGTCCCCTCCCAATGAGCAGTTCTTC. Translation gives CASSEKGWGGSPPNEQFF.

V usage is TRBV7-2 and J usage is TRBJ2-2; 10 bases agree with TRBD2. CDR1 and CDR2 from the germline V gene are SGHTA and FQGNSA. CDR3 size: 19 residues. Trimming took 5 bases from V and 6 from J; bases not matched to a gene: 18. The CDR3 loop reads CASSPDAFLAGALAGELFF. The CDR3 coding sequence is TGTGCCAGCAGCCCTGACGCATTCCTAGCGGGAGCTCTGGCCGGGGAGCTGTTTTTT.

The genes are TRBV5-1 and TRBJ1-1; TRBD1 is a possible D gene (6 bases). Deletions cut 5 bases from V and 1 base from J, with 9 bases between. Germline V gene data show CDR1 as SGHRS and CDR2 as YFSETQ. This CDR3 has 13 residues. Here the CDR3 DNA reads TGCGCCAGCAGGCCGACAGGGAACACTGAAGCTTTCTTT. Translated, it gives CASRPTGNTEAFF.

The chain combines TRBV7-2 with TRBJ2-3, with TRBD2 matching over 10 bases. Trimming at V came to 3 bases and at J to 4 bases, leaving 1 base not matched to a gene. CDR1 SGHTA and CDR2 FQGNSA come from the germline V gene. The CDR3 length is 14 residues. CDR3 in DNA: TGTGCCAGCAGCTTCCTAGCGGGAGCAGATACGCAGTATTTT. Translated: CASSFLAGADTQYF.

The chain joins TRBV4-2 to TRBJ2-5; the D is unclear. CDR1 is LGHNA, CDR2 YNFKEQ, per germline. This CDR3 contains 14 residues. With 3 bases removed from V and 4 bases from J, the gap between germline ends came to 12 bases. The CDR3 nucleotides are TGTGCCAGCAGCCACAGGATGGGCCTAGAGACCCAGTACTTC. Residues: CASSHRMGLETQYF.

The gene calls are TRBV28 and TRBJ1-5; D gene uncertain. Trimming removed 2 bases from V and 4 bases from J, with 6 bases in between. Per the germline V gene, CDR1 is MDHEN and CDR2 is SYDVKM. CDR3 length: 13 residues. The CDR3: CASSLPGNQPQHF. Written as DNA, the CDR3 is TGTGCCAGCAGTTTACCGGGGAATCAGCCCCAGCATTTT.